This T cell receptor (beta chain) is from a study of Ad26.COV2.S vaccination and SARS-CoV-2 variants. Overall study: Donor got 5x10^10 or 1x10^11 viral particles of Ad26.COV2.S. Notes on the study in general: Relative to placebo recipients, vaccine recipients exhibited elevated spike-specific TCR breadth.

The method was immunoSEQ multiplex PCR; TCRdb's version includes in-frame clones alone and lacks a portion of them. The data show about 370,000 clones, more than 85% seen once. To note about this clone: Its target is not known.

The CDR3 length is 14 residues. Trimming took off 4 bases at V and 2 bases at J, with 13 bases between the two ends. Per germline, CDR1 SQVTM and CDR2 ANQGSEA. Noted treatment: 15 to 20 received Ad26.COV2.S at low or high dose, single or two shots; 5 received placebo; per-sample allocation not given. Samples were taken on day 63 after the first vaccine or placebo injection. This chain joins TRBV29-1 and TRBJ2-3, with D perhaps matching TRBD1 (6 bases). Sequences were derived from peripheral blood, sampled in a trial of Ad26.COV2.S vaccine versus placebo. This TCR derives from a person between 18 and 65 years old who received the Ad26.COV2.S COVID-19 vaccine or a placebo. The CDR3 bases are TGCAGCGTTGGGGGGCAGGGCCCCACAGATACGCAGTATTTT. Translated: CSVGGQGPTDTQYF.